Here is one TCR beta chain with its context. This record belongs to a study of blood T cell repertoires in COVID-19. In the study overall: The study drew acute and convalescent COVID-19 samples from the United States, Italy and Spain.

Original analysis: Amplification with reference gene primers provided the estimates of nucleated cell counts. The protocol was immunoSEQ multiplex PCR, while the TCRdb copy is restricted to in-frame clones and leaves out a portion. V and J calls and clone size follow that table, whereas D and trimming were derived from the DNA. The sample includes some 32,000 clones, almost 90% of them seen just once. From germline, CDR1 is SNHLY and CDR2 FYNNEI. Unmatched junction bases numbered 4, after V lost 6 bases and J lost 5 bases. The CDR3 is 13 residues long. This rearrangement joins TRBV2 to TRBJ1-2, with 9 bases that match TRBD1. This receptor was obtained from a human donor in a cohort sampled during active COVID-19. Sequenced: peripheral blood. The CDR3, as DNA: TGTGCCAGCAGAGGAGACAGGGGGTATGGCTACACCTTC. Translation: CASRGDRGYGYTF.